This T cell receptor beta chain emerged from a study of CD8 T cells in Susac syndrome. Whole-study findings and limits: A relatively small number of individuals underwent TCR sequencing and HLA analysis.

A note on this clonotype: Its antigen is not known.

Random hexamers served to reverse transcribe roughly 0.5 to 1 ug RNA. The amplification used immunoSEQ multiplex PCR on TCR beta CDR3; it spanned 54 Vbeta and 13 Jbeta. Each CDR3 protein is one row after TCRdb ran MiXCR on the immunoSEQ multiplex PCR reads. In the table there are 160,000 or so distinct CDR3 sequences, approximately 93% of which are singletons. Peripheral blood CD8+ and CD4+ T cells were profiled by TCR beta sequencing. Both CD4+ and CD8+ T cells were negatively isolated, and TEMRA cells underwent FACS enrichment. Germline assignment: CDR1 MDHEN and CDR2 SYDVKM. The length of the CDR3 is 16 residues. Trimming took 5 bases from V and 8 from J; bases not matched to a gene: 13.

Source material: CD4+ T cells from PBMCs. This sequence joins TRBV28 and TRBJ2-1; TRBD2 matches 9 bases. This clonotype originated in a human donor with multiple sclerosis. CDR3 region: CASSPWLAGKGDEQFF. CDR3 coding DNA: TGTGCCAGCAGTCCTTGGCTAGCGGGAAAGGGCGATGAGCAGTTCTTC. Looking up the rest from reference TRBV28 and TRBJ2-1 gives the full variable domain: DVKVTQSSRYLVKRTGEKVFLECVQDMDHENMFWYRQDPGLGLRLIYFSYDVKMKEKGDIPEGYSVSREKKERFSLILESASTNQTSMYLCASSPWLAGKGDEQFFGPGTRLTVL.